The 29 T cell receptor beta chains given below trace back to one sample, sequenced in a study of blood T cell repertoires in COVID-19 (dated by TCRdb to the early 2020s). The library was obtained by the immunoSEQ multiplex PCR assay. TCRdb retrieved this table from immuneACCESS and kept in-frame rearrangements only. Not all clones are present; in checked studies, unresolved V genes account for under half, and no reason is known for the remainder. Within this sample are around 94,000 clones, with around nine tenths of them counted one time only. The top ten clones comprise approximately 1.7% of the sample. The specimen sequenced was peripheral blood. These receptors were taken from an elderly man with acute or convalescent COVID-19.

As DNA, the CDR3 is TGTGCCAGCAGCCCCTGGGGCTACAAAGAGACCCAGTACTTC. Translating gives CASSPWGYKETQYF. V is TRBV7-2 and J is TRBJ2-5, with a tentative D call TRBD1 (5 bases). Germline CDR1 reads SGHTA; CDR2 reads FQGNSA. The CDR3 extends over 14 amino acids. Trimming left V 5 bases short and J 3 bases short, with 13 bases between.

The chain employs TRBV4-2 and TRBJ1-6, with a weak D call TRBD1 (5 bases). Germline assignment: CDR1 LGHNA and CDR2 YNFKEQ. V was cut by 0 bases and J by 8 bases, with 14 bases left in between. CDR3 size: 16 residues. The CDR3 DNA reads TGTGCCAGCAGCCAAGAAGATCAAGGGGACTATTCACCCCTCCACTTT. It translates to CASSQEDQGDYSPLHF.

The DNA for the CDR3 is TGTGCCAGCAACCTACAGGGGGCGCCCTATGGCTACACCTTC. Translating gives CASNLQGAPYGYTF. The chain combines TRBV28 with TRBJ1-2; 9 nucleotides agree with TRBD1. V lost 7 bases, J lost 4 bases, and 7 bases stayed unmatched. The CDR3 is made up of 14 amino acids. Looked up from germline, CDR1 is MDHEN and CDR2 is SYDVKM.

The chain recombines TRBV5-1 with TRBJ2-5; D unresolved. This CDR3 is 15 amino acids long. Germline loops: CDR1 SGHRS, CDR2 YFSETQ. V was shortened by 4 bases and J by 4 bases, with 17 bases between the two germline ends. CDR3 loop: CASSLLQMKAETQYF. The CDR3 coding sequence is TGCGCCAGCAGCCTCCTACAGATGAAGGCAGAGACCCAGTACTTC.

This rearrangement joins TRBV28 to TRBJ2-2; possibly TRBD2 for D (5 bases). The V end was cut by 5 bases, the J end by 0 bases, with 16 bases between. Germline V gives CDR1 MDHEN, CDR2 SYDVKM. The CDR3 loop spans 17 amino acids. The CDR3, as DNA: TGTGCCAGCAGTCATAAGCGGAGAACCGCGAACACCGGGGAGCTGTTTTTT. This codes for CASSHKRRTANTGELFF.

This sequence joins TRBV3-1 (or the pseudogene TRBV3-2) and TRBJ2-1; possible D gene TRBD2, 6 bases. There are 16 residues in the CDR3. The germline V and J ends were trimmed by 4 bases and 4 bases, with 17 bases remaining between them. Germline values: CDR1 LGHDT, CDR2 YNNKEL (reference sequence). CDR3 bases: TGTGCCAGCAGCCTCAGCCTTGGGGAGGTTTACAATGAGCAGTTCTTC. As protein: CASSLSLGEVYNEQFF.

V is TRBV10-3 and J is TRBJ2-7; no definite D call. Germline V lookup: CDR1 ENHRY, CDR2 SYGVKD. V lost 0 bases and J lost 6, with 12 bases in between. The CDR3 extends over 14 amino acids. The CDR3 protein is CAISESATISEQYF. The CDR3 DNA reads TGTGCCATCAGTGAGTCGGCAACCATATCCGAGCAGTACTTC.

As regards this clone: Different DNA sequences within this sample yield the same CDR3. J is TRBJ2-7 and V is TRBV6-2 or TRBV6-3, with 7 bases fitting TRBD1. V shed 2 bases and J 0 bases; nucleotides not matched to a gene: 1. Germline V gene data show CDR1 as MNHEY and CDR2 as SVGEGT. The CDR3 covers 14 residues. CDR3 sequence (DNA): TGTGCCAGCAGTTACGGGGACAGCTCCTACGAGCAGTACTTC. Protein: CASSYGDSSYEQYF.

The V call is TRBV4-1, the J call TRBJ2-1, with 11 bases fitting TRBD1. The trim removed 4 bases at V and 6 bases at J, leaving 5 bases unmatched. This CDR3 comprises 15 residues. Per the germline V gene, CDR1 is MGHRA and CDR2 is YSYEKL. DNA for the CDR3: TGCGCCAGCAGCCCCCGGGACAGGGGGATCAATGAGCAGTTCTTC. It encodes CASSPRDRGINEQFF.

The chain couples TRBV20-1 to TRBJ2-4; 7 positions match TRBD2. The germline V gene encodes CDR1 DFQATT and CDR2 SNEGSKA (reference sequence). V was pared by 8 bases and J by 8 bases, with 6 bases of the junction left unmatched. The CDR3 is 11 residues long. The CDR3 DNA sequence: TGCAGTACCCGGGGGGATGACATTCAGTACTTC. Its translation is CSTRGDDIQYF.

V and J are TRBV5-4 and TRBJ2-1, with TRBD2 as a possible D gene (6 bases). Germline V gives CDR1 SGHNT, CDR2 YYREEE (reference sequence). Trimming cost V 0 bases and J 5 bases, with 9 bases left between them. CDR3 length equals 14 residues. DNA for the CDR3: TGTGCCAGCAGCTTGGTGCGGGACCACAATGAGCAGTTCTTC. This translates into CASSLVRDHNEQFF.

This clone is a singleton in its sample. The V call is TRBV7-2, the J call TRBJ2-3; possible D gene TRBD2, 6 bases. This CDR3 is built from 14 residues. In germline, CDR1 is SGHTA, CDR2 FQGNSA. The V gene lost 6 bases and the J gene lost 8 bases, with 18 bases spanning the gap. CDR3 DNA sequence: TGTGCCAGCAGTCCCGGGAGCGCCATACGTACGCAGTATTTT. It encodes CASSPGSAIRTQYF.

The chain employs TRBV28 and TRBJ2-1; D is perhaps TRBD1 (7 bases). CDR3 length equals 15 residues. Trimming removed 0 bases from V and 5 bases from J, with 11 bases in between. In germline, CDR1 is MDHEN, CDR2 SYDVKM. CDR3 loop: CASSLWGRGDNEQFF. The CDR3 DNA follows: TGTGCCAGCAGTTTATGGGGCAGGGGGGACAATGAGCAGTTCTTC. The entire variable domain, with the rest obtained from reference TRBV28 and TRBJ2-1, is as follows: DVKVTQSSRYLVKRTGEKVFLECVQDMDHENMFWYRQDPGLGLRLIYFSYDVKMKEKGDIPEGYSVSREKKERFSLILESASTNQTSMYLCASSLWGRGDNEQFFGPGTRLTVL.

This chain uses TRBV27 with TRBJ2-3, with D possibly being TRBD1 (6 bases). This CDR3 is 16 amino acids long. In germline, CDR1 is MNHEY, CDR2 SMNVEV (reference sequence). Trimming left V 5 bases short and J 0 bases short, with 15 bases between. CDR3 amino acids: CASSPQGHPSTDTQYF. The CDR3 DNA is TGTGCCAGCAGTCCTCAGGGACACCCTAGCACAGATACGCAGTATTTT.

The J gene is TRBJ2-1, the V gene TRBV7-9, with 12 bases aligning to TRBD2. Germline V gene data show CDR1 as SEHNR and CDR2 as FQNEAQ (reference sequence). J lost 6 bases, V lost 5 bases, and 8 bases had no gene match. The CDR3 runs to 16 residues. This CDR3 is CASSAWTSGTLNEQFF. DNA for the CDR3: TGTGCCAGCAGCGCGTGGACTAGCGGGACCCTCAATGAGCAGTTCTTC.

The rearrangement uses TRBV24-1 and TRBJ1-3, with D perhaps matching TRBD1 (6 bases). Germline CDR1 and CDR2: KGHDR and SFDVKD. Trimming left V 2 bases short and J 4 bases short, with 11 bases between. The length of the CDR3 is 15 residues. The CDR3 sequence is CATSDSRGDGNTIYF. The CDR3 region has the DNA TGTGCCACCAGTGATTCCAGGGGTGACGGAAACACCATATATTTT.

V is TRBV7-3 and J is TRBJ2-1; 7 bases line up with TRBD2. With V trimmed by 2 bases and J by 4 bases, 5 bases remained unmatched. Looked up from germline, CDR1 is SGHTA and CDR2 is FQGTGA. The CDR3 loop spans 15 amino acids. CDR3 region: CASSLGLAAYNEQFF. Written as DNA, the CDR3 is TGTGCCAGCAGCTTAGGCCTAGCGGCTTACAATGAGCAGTTCTTC.

This rearrangement joins TRBV9 to TRBJ2-1; 9 nucleotides match TRBD2. The length of the CDR3 is 15 residues. Losses at the gene ends were 4 bases for V and 4 bases for J; bases not matched to a gene: 6. Germline V gene sequence: CDR1 SGDLS, CDR2 YYNGEE. CDR3 region: CASSKRLAVYNEQFF. CDR3 nucleotide sequence: TGTGCCAGCAGCAAAAGACTAGCGGTGTACAATGAGCAGTTCTTC.

The chain has TRBV5-5 and TRBJ2-3, with 7 nucleotides matching TRBD2. Germline V gives CDR1 SGHKS, CDR2 YYEKEE (reference sequence). J gave up 3 bases and V 1 base, and 2 bases lay outside the gene matches. The CDR3 totals 14 residues. The CDR3 bases are TGTGCCAGCAGCTTGACTAGCGCTACAGATACGCAGTATTTT. Its translation: CASSLTSATDTQYF.

The rearrangement joins TRBV28 to TRBJ1-6, with 7 bases aligning to TRBD1. CDR1 is MDHEN and CDR2 is SYDVKM in the germline V gene. V was clipped by 11 bases and J by 9 bases; unmatched bases: 7. The length of the CDR3 is 12 residues. In DNA form, the CDR3 reads TGTGCCTTCCGCAGGGGGGTTTCACCCCTCCACTTT. Amino acids: CAFRRGVSPLHF.

The chain is built from TRBV15 and TRBJ2-1, with 8 bases fitting TRBD1. The CDR3 has 17 amino acids. Per the germline V gene, CDR1 is LNHNV and CDR2 is YYDKDF (reference sequence). The V segment lost 1 base and the J segment 7 bases; nucleotides outside the gene matches: 12. CDR3 coding DNA: TGTGCCACCAGCAGAGCTTCCCCCGGGACAGGAGGAAATGAGCAGTTCTTC. This gives the protein CATSRASPGTGGNEQFF.

The genes are TRBV4-3 and TRBJ2-3; 9 bases fit TRBD2. Germline lookup yields CDR1 LGHNA and CDR2 YSLEER. The CDR3 extends over 18 amino acids. Trimming removed 0 bases from V and 8 bases from J; junction bases left unmatched: 15. The CDR3 sequence is CASSQDLGGLAGRGTQYF. DNA of the CDR3: TGCGCCAGCAGCCAAGATCTGGGAGGGCTAGCGGGAAGAGGTACGCAGTATTTT.

The chain links TRBV30 to TRBJ1-3, with 7 bases identical to TRBD1. Trimming cost V 5 bases and J 0 bases; bases outside gene matches: 13. The CDR3 extends over 17 amino acids. Germline loops: CDR1 GTSNPN, CDR2 SVGIG (reference sequence). The CDR3 DNA follows: TGTGCCTGGCCTTACCCGACAGGGCAGAGCTCTGGAAACACCATATATTTT. Residues: CAWPYPTGQSSGNTIYF. Complete variable domain (other parts from reference TRBV30 and TRBJ1-3): SQTIHQWPATLVQPVGSPLSLECTVEGTSNPNLYWYRQAAGRGLQLLFYSVGIGQISSEVPQNLSASRPQDRQFILSSKKLLLSDSGFYLCAWPYPTGQSSGNTIYFGEGSWLTVV.

The V call is TRBV13, the J call TRBJ1-1, with 7 bases identical to TRBD1. Germline V CDR1 and CDR2: PRHDT, FYEKMQ (reference sequence). J lost 1 base, V lost 1 base, and 3 bases had no gene match. The CDR3 sequence is 15 residues long. The CDR3 nucleotides read TGTGCCAGCAGCTTAGTGGCAGGGGGGAACACTGAAGCTTTCTTT. Translated, it gives CASSLVAGGNTEAFF.

Written as DNA, the CDR3 is TGCGCCAGCAGACTTACCGGGACAGGGGGCTTAGAGACCCAGTACTTC. The encoded protein is CASRLTGTGGLETQYF. The rearrangement links TRBV5-1 to TRBJ2-5; 12 bases are shared with TRBD1. V shed 5 bases, J shed 4 bases, and the junction held 9 bases outside the gene matches. Germline CDR1 SGHRS, CDR2 YFSETQ. This CDR3 has 16 residues.

The chain links TRBV5-1 to TRBJ2-7; D is possibly TRBD1 (6 bases). The CDR3 loop spans 13 amino acids. Trimming pared 4 bases from V and 2 bases from J, leaving 10 bases between. In germline, CDR1 is SGHRS, CDR2 YFSETQ. The CDR3 DNA sequence: TGCGCCAGCAGCCAGGGGACCACCTACGAGCAGTACTTC. This sequence encodes CASSQGTTYEQYF.

This chain joins TRBV6-5 and TRBJ1-4; the match to TRBD1 covers 7 bases. The CDR3 is made up of 16 amino acids. Germline CDR1 is MNHEY and CDR2 is SVGAGI. The V segment lost 0 bases and the J segment 2 bases; nucleotides outside the gene matches: 3. CDR3 nucleotides: TGTGCCAGCAGTTACTCGCCGGGACAGACTAATGAAAAACTGTTTTTT. It is translated as CASSYSPGQTNEKLFF.

This clone was counted only a few times. The J gene is TRBJ2-7, the V gene TRBV7-9; D is perhaps TRBD1 (6 bases). CDR1 is SEHNR, CDR2 FQNEAQ, per germline (reference sequence). Deletions cut 4 bases from V and 5 bases from J, with 9 bases between. CDR3 length: 12 residues. The CDR3 DNA follows: TGTGCCAGCAGCTCCAGGGGCAACGAGCAGTACTTC. Its translation is CASSSRGNEQYF.

The chain recombines TRBV28 with TRBJ1-5, with 9 positions matching TRBD1. V was pared by 6 bases and J by 6 bases, with 9 bases of the junction left unmatched. The germline V gene has CDR1 MDHEN and CDR2 SYDVKM. There are 15 residues in the CDR3. The CDR3 spells CASRQPGQGIQPQHF. CDR3 nucleotides: TGTGCCAGCAGACAACCGGGACAGGGTATTCAGCCCCAGCATTTT.